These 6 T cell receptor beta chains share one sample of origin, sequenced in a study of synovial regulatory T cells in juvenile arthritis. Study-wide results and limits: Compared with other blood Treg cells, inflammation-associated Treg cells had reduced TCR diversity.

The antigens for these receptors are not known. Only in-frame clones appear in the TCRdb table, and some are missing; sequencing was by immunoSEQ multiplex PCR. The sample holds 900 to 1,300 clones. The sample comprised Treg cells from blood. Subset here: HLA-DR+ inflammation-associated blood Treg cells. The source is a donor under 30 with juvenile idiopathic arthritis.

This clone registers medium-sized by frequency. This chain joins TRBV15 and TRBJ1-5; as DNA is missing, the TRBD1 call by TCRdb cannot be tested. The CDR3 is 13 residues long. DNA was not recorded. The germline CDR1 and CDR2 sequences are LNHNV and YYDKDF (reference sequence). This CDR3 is CATAATGAQPQHF.

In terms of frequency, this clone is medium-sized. CDR3 loop: CASSQDQLGLGRGNQPQHF. V gene TRBV4-1 combines with J gene TRBJ1-5. Germline values: CDR1 MGHRA, CDR2 YSYEKL. The CDR3 has 19 residues. This entry has no DNA.

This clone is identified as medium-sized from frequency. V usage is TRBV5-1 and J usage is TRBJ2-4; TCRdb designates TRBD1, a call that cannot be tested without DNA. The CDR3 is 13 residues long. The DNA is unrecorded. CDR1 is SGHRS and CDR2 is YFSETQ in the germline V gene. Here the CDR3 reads CASSPTLQDIQYF.

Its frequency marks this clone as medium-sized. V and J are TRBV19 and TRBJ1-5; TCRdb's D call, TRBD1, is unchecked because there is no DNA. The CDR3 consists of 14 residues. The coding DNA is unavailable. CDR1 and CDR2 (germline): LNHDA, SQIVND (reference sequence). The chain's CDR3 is CASSARTGNQPQHF.

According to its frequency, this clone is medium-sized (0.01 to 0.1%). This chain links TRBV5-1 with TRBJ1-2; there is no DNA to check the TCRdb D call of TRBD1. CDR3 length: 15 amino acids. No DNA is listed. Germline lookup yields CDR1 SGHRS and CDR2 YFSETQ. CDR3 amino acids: CASSLVPGQNYGYTF. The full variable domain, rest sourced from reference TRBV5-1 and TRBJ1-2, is KAGVTQTPRYLIKTRGQQVTLSCSPISGHRSVSWYQQTPGQGLQFLFEYFSETQRNKGNFPGRFSGRQFSNSRSEMNVSTLELGDSALYLCASSLVPGQNYGYTFGSGTRLTVV.

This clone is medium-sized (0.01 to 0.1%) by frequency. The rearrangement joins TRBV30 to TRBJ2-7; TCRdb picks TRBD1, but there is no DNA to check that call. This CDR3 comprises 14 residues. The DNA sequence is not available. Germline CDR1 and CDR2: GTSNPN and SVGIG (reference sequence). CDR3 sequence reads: CAWSRTGGIYEQYF.